This TCR beta chain comes out of a study of OX40 agonist ivuxolimab in advanced cancers. Trimming pared 4 bases from V and 2 bases from J, leaving 12 bases between. Germline CDR1 SNHLY, CDR2 FYNNEI. CDR3 length: 14 residues. Study outcomes and limitations: Dosing at 0.1 to 3.0 mg/kg was accompanied by clonal expansion of CD4+ and CD8+ blood T cells by week 6.

This clone was counted only a few times. Its antigen is undetermined. Clones were sequenced by immunoSEQ multiplex PCR, and TCRdb holds only the in-frame ones, with some missing. The table lists about 60,000 clones, roughly nine tenths of them singletons. Patients had blood sampled at baseline and again on cycle 4 day 1 and cycle 7 day 1. The clonotype was recovered from an adult with an advanced solid tumor such as melanoma, head and neck, liver or kidney cancer. This chain links TRBV2 with TRBJ2-7, with unresolved D. The sample was CD4+ or CD8+ T cells sorted from blood, taken in a trial of the OX40 agonist ivuxolimab. CDR3 bases: TGTGCCAGCAGTGCCCCGGACGTGACCTACGAGCAGTACTTC. Its translation is CASSAPDVTYEQYF. Complete variable domain (other parts from reference TRBV2 and TRBJ2-7): EPEVTQTPSHQVTQMGQEVILRCVPISNHLYFYWYRQILGQKVEFLVSFYNNEISEKSEIFDDQFSVERPDGSNFTLKIRSTKLEDSAMYFCASSAPDVTYEQYFGPGTRLTVT.